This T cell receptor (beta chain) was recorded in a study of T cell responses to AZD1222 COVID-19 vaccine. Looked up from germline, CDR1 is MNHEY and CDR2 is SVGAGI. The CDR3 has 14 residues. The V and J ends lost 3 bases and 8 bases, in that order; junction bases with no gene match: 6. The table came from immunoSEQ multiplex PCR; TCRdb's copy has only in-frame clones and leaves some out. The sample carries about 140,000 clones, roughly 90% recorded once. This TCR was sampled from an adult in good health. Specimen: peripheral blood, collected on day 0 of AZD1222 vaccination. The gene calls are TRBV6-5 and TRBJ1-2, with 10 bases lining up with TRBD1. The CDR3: CASSYGTGVGGYTF. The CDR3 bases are TGTGCCAGCAGTTATGGGACAGGGGTGGGCGGCTACACCTTC.